The subject of this entry is one TCR beta chain. Its target antigen remains unknown. It has no much larger one-base neighbor in the sample; base qualities were not kept. This specimen comes from a study of blood T cells in healthy people across ages (dated by TCRdb to about 2015). The study in broad terms: Template switching captured roughly one uniquely barcoded TCR beta cDNA molecule per two T cells in model experiments. Donors were grouped into four age groups: young (average approximately 16 years), middle-aged (about 38), aged (about 60) and long-lived (around 80). Using deep sequencing normalized with unique cDNA molecular identifiers, the study measured how TCR beta repertoire diversity changes with age. Using the same blood draw, the study looked at two additional independent replicas of 1 million unique cDNA reads for two donors, one aged 18 to 30 and the other aged 80 or older. Broad study findings and their caveats: Compared with the aged group, the long-lived group had more naive CD4+ T cells, fewer expanded clones and increased TCR diversity, suggesting age selection. Observed TCR beta diversity correlated strongly with the percentage of naive T cells measured by flow cytometry. Estimates of total diversity based on one million sequenced T cells were considered lower bounds and underestimates. Observed TCR beta diversity per million T cells fell roughly linearly with age, and a significant reduction was already apparent by age around 40. Because the CMV infection status of the donors was unknown, age-related changes in expanded clonotypes may potentially have been confounded. Conclusive comparison of naive and antigen-experienced compartments was prevented by the profiling of bulk unsorted PBMCs.

The method was 5' RACE. The instrument was an Illumina HiSeq 2500. A second 7 to 11 cycle PCR used a sample-barcoded 5' primer and a J-beta primer mix. A unique molecular identifier was introduced onto each TCR beta cDNA molecule by a template-switch 5' adaptor carrying 12 random nucleotides. Each sample yielded at least 2.5 million CDR3-containing paired-end reads. First-strand cDNA synthesis was performed from all RNA using the Mint cDNA synthesis kit, with priming by a TRBC-specific oligonucleotide. All cDNA was treated with uracil-DNA glycosylase and then went through a first 18-cycle PCR with the universal primers M1SS and BC2_uni_R. The study's processing was this. Each sample was normalized by randomly selecting 1 million high-quality reads, each carrying a distinct molecular identifier. Reads sharing molecular identifiers were discarded rather than binned into consensus sequences. CDR3 identification, clonotype clustering and error correction used MiTCR with a Q25 quality threshold and the strictest error-elimination algorithm. A nonparametric unseen species model using Euler transformation provided a lower-bound estimate of total TCR beta diversity. TCRdb reran the public reads through fastp at Q25 and MiXCR, keeping productive beta chains. CDR3 protein duplicates are merged, each entry listing the most common genes and DNA. The authors' filters were not applied to this entry. Across this sample there are more than 650,000 distinct CDR3 sequences, with approximately 24% seen only once. Approximately 2.9% of the sample goes to the ten largest clones.

Germline trimming amounts to 3 bases on V and 4 bases on J, with 6 as the count of junction bases outside the gene matches. From cysteine to phenylalanine, the CDR3 is 15 amino acids long. Here the CDR3 DNA is all that survives: 45 bases in frame from base 1. The roughly 38 donors, aged roughly 6 to 95 years, were systemically healthy Caucasian individuals from Russia. Ten milliliters of peripheral blood were drawn from each donor into EDTA-treated Vacutainer tubes. Ficoll-Paque density-gradient centrifugation was used to isolate PBMCs, with at least 7 million per sample. Total RNA, at least 6 micrograms per sample, was extracted from PBMCs with Trizol reagent. For every donor, an aliquot of PBMCs went through flow cytometry to measure the percentages of naive CD45RAhigh/CD27high T cells. The same sample was also used in a study of T cells of mothers and their children. Looking at the second paper: Nine systemically healthy Caucasian individuals served as donors, namely three mothers together with their six children. cDNA synthesis used all of the extracted RNA, with 1.5 ug of RNA in each 15 ul reaction. In the second PCR, sample barcodes and 2-4 random nucleotides were introduced via the M1S primer. Over 9 million TCR beta CDR3 reads came from each mother, compared with several million reads from each child. Thymic selection shapes the output of TCR recombination in a similar way in related and unrelated pairs, and inherited differences have a minor effect. Normalized repertoire overlap was always found to be slightly, but never significantly, higher in related mother-child pairs than in unrelated mother-child pairs. No persistent microchimeric T cell clones were detected, at a sensitivity of approximately 90 clones per million clonotypes. To look for features that set related mother-child pairs apart from unrelated individuals, the researchers ran deep NGS to compare the TCR beta repertoires of mothers and children. The mean age was around 40 +/- 4 years for the mothers and approximately 11 +/- 4 years for the children. Libraries were sequenced on Illumina HiSeq 2000 with 100+100 nt paired-end reads after adapter ligation with NEBNext reagents. To prevent cross-contamination, the mother and child libraries were prepared one month apart and sequenced in separate runs. For each donor, somewhere between about 450,000 and 2,000,000 distinct TCR beta clonotypes were identified. Naive TCR beta clonotypes were estimated from low-frequency clonotypes matched to each donor's FACS-determined naive share, without sorting.

The chain is assembled from TRBV12-3 or TRBV12-4 and TRBJ2-1; 7 central bases correspond to TRBD2. This TCR derives from a boy aged 5 to 17 in good health. Sequencing was carried out using blood. The CDR3 in this case is CASSLTSSGYNEQFF. The DNA sequence is TGTGCCAGCAGTTTGACTAGCTCTGGTTACAATGAGCAGTTCTTC.